The 15 T cell receptor beta chains reported below all come from one sample, sequenced in a study of graft-versus-host responses after intestinal transplantation. No antigen has been assigned to these receptors. Clones were read by immunoSEQ multiplex PCR, and TCRdb kept only the in-frame ones, dropping some. Of roughly 69,000 clones listed, approximately 91% are singletons. Sequences were derived from unstimulated CD8+ T cells sorted from spleen or lymph node cells, sampled before transplant. The receptors derive from a human donor who was the organ donor for an intestinal transplant.

The chain is built from TRBV5-1 and TRBJ2-1; 11 nucleotides line up with TRBD2. V gave up 2 bases and J gave up 0 bases; unmatched junction bases: 13. The CDR3 spans 20 residues. CDR1 is SGHRS and CDR2 is YFSETQ in the germline V gene. The CDR3 region is CASSLEPGLAELSSYNEQFF. The CDR3 bases are TGCGCCAGCAGCTTAGAGCCGGGACTAGCGGAGTTGAGCTCCTACAATGAGCAGTTCTTC.

The chain combines TRBV28 with TRBJ2-7; 7 bases align to TRBD2. CDR3 size: 15 residues. Trimming removed 4 bases from V and 1 base from J; junction bases left unmatched: 7. Germline assignment: CDR1 MDHEN and CDR2 SYDVKM. CDR3 bases: TGTGCCAGCAGTTGGGCTAGCGGAGATTCCTACGAGCAGTACTTC. It codes for CASSWASGDSYEQYF.

The genes are TRBV11-2 and TRBJ2-7; 7 bases align to TRBD2. Trimming cost V 6 bases and J 3 bases; bases outside gene matches: 11. Germline CDR1 SGHAT, CDR2 FQNNGV. CDR3 length: 15 residues. CDR3 DNA: TGTGCCAGCAGACGACAACTAGCGCCTCACTACGAGCAGTACTTC. Translating gives CASRRQLAPHYEQYF.

This CDR3 reads CASSHRQDMNTEAFF. The CDR3 DNA follows: TGCGCCAGCAGCCATCGACAGGATATGAACACTGAAGCTTTCTTT. The chain uses TRBV4-3 and TRBJ1-1; tentatively, D is TRBD1 (6 bases). The CDR3 runs 15 residues. Germline CDR1 and CDR2: LGHNA and YSLEER. The V and J ends lost 3 bases and 0 bases respectively, with 11 bases between them.

The V call is TRBV9, the J call TRBJ2-1, with D possibly being TRBD1 (6 bases). Between the trimmed V and J ends, which lost 4 bases and 7 bases, there was a span of 12 bases. CDR3 length: 13 amino acids. Germline CDR1 is SGDLS and CDR2 is YYNGEE. In DNA form, the CDR3 reads TGTGCCAGCAGCCCCTCAAGGGGGAATGAGCAGTTCTTC. As protein: CASSPSRGNEQFF. The full variable domain, in which reference TRBV9 and TRBJ2-1 provide the parts outside the CDR3, is DSGVTQTPKHLITATGQRVTLRCSPRSGDLSVYWYQQSLDQGLQFLIQYYNGEERAKGNILERFSAQQFPDLHSELNLSSLELGDSALYFCASSPSRGNEQFFGPGTRLTVL.

The chain recombines TRBV15 with TRBJ2-7; 7 bases match TRBD2. The germline CDR1 and CDR2 sequences are LNHNV and YYDKDF (reference sequence). The CDR3 is made up of 16 amino acids. Trimming took 5 bases from V and 3 from J; bases not matched to a gene: 13. CDR3 nucleotides: TGTGCCACCAGCCACGGGAGGCCCCGAAAAGGCTACGAGCAGTACTTC. The encoded protein is CATSHGRPRKGYEQYF.

The rearrangement links TRBV11-2 to TRBJ2-2, with a possible D match to TRBD1 (6 bases). V shed 4 bases and J shed 2 bases, with 14 bases lying between them. This CDR3 has 16 amino acids. The germline V gene encodes CDR1 SGHAT and CDR2 FQNNGV. The CDR3 sequence is CASSSNNRDNTGELFF. The CDR3 region has the DNA TGTGCCAGCAGCTCCAATAACAGGGATAACACCGGGGAGCTGTTTTTT.

This clone was counted between two and nine times. This sequence joins TRBV6-1 and TRBJ1-2, with TRBD1 as a possible D gene (5 bases). The CDR3 covers 11 residues. Germline V gives CDR1 MNHNS, CDR2 SASEGT. The ends were cut back, 10 bases at V and 7 bases at J, with 13 bases in the middle. CDR3 region: CATPLTGGYTF. The CDR3 DNA reads TGTGCCACCCCTTTAACAGGTGGCTACACCTTC.

V usage is TRBV4-3 and J usage is TRBJ2-7, with D perhaps TRBD1 (7 bases). The CDR3 has 16 residues. Trimming shortened V by 3 bases and J by 0 bases, and 15 bases separated the two germline ends. The germline CDR1 and CDR2 sequences are LGHNA and YSLEER. The CDR3 DNA is TGCGCCAGCAGCCAGACGATGCGGGACAGCTCCTACGAGCAGTACTTC. Translated: CASSQTMRDSSYEQYF.

CDR3: CASSPLAGGAGELFF. In DNA, the CDR3 is TGTGCCAGCAGCCCACTAGCGGGAGGGGCCGGGGAGCTGTTTTTT. The rearrangement joins TRBV6-4 to TRBJ2-2, with TRBD2 identical over 13 bases. The CDR3 has 15 residues. The V segment lost 6 bases and the J segment 6 bases; nucleotides outside the gene matches: 4. Germline CDR1 MRHNA, CDR2 SNTAGT.

This chain joins TRBV15 and TRBJ1-5; D is undetermined. The CDR3 sequence is 17 residues long. Trimming took 0 bases from V and 7 from J, leaving 19 bases between them. CDR1 and CDR2 from the germline V gene are LNHNV and YYDKDF (reference sequence). CDR3 sequence reads: CATSRDLASPFGQPQHF. CDR3 in DNA: TGTGCCACCAGCAGAGATCTAGCTTCACCATTTGGCCAGCCCCAGCATTTT.

The CDR3 protein is CASSWLAGGQTGELFF. In nucleotides, the CDR3 is TGTGCCAGCAGTTGGCTAGCGGGAGGGCAAACCGGGGAGCTGTTTTTT. V usage is TRBV28 and J usage is TRBJ2-2; 12 bases match TRBD2. This CDR3 has 16 amino acids. Looked up from germline, CDR1 is MDHEN and CDR2 is SYDVKM. V was clipped by 4 bases and J by 5 bases; unmatched bases: 5.

The V gene is TRBV7-6, the J gene TRBJ2-3; TRBD1 matches 7 bases. CDR3 length: 18 residues. The V segment lost 0 bases and the J segment 4 bases; nucleotides outside the gene matches: 13. The V gene's germline CDR1 is SGHVS and CDR2 FNYEAQ. The chain's CDR3 is CASSLALLGGSRADTQYF. The CDR3 DNA sequence: TGTGCCAGCAGCTTAGCCCTCCTAGGGGGCAGCAGGGCAGATACGCAGTATTTT.

This chain joins TRBV2 and TRBJ2-5; 8 positions agree with TRBD2. V lost 7 bases, J lost 1 base, and 8 bases stayed unmatched. Germline CDR1 SNHLY, CDR2 FYNNEI. The CDR3 loop spans 15 amino acids. CDR3 DNA sequence: TGTGCCAGCACTTCGGGAGGGGTAAGCCAAGAGACCCAGTACTTC. It is translated as CASTSGGVSQETQYF.

The chain uses TRBV30 and TRBJ2-3; 12 bases match TRBD2. This CDR3 contains 17 residues. V lost 1 base, J lost 9 bases, and 14 bases stayed unmatched. Germline lookup yields CDR1 GTSNPN and CDR2 SVGIG (reference sequence). CDR3 coding DNA: TGTGCCTGGAGTGGACTAGCGGGAGACCCGGTGATAGTGACGCAGTATTTT. Translating it yields CAWSGLAGDPVIVTQYF.